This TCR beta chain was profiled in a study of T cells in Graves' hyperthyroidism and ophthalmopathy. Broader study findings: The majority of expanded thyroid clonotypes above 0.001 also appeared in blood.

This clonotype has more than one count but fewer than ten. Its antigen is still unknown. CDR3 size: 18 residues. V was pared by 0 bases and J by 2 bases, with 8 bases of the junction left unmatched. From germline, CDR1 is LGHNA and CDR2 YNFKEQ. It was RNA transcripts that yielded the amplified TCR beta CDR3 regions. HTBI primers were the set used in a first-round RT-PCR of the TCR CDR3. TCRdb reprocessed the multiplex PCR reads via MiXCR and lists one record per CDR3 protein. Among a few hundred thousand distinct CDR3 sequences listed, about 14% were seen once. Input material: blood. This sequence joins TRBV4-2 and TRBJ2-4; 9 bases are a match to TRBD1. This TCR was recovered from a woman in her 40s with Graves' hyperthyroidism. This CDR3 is CASSQDFWGTGSKNIQYF. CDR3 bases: TGTGCCAGCAGCCAAGATTTTTGGGGGACAGGGTCCAAAAACATTCAGTACTTC.